These 14 T cell receptor beta chains came from one sample sequenced in a study of esophageal squamous cell carcinoma under preoperative chemotherapy. Time point: after preoperative PTX-NDP chemotherapy. TCRdb re-derived calls from the PCR reads in MiXCR, one entry per CDR3 protein. The table has 15,000 to 20,000 distinct CDR3 sequences, about half seen once. Sampling was carried out from a patient given preoperative chemotherapy. These TCRs come from a human donor with esophageal squamous cell carcinoma. The donor label of this sample is uncertain.

This clonotype has just a few counts. The rearrangement links TRBV7-6 to TRBJ2-1, with D possibly being TRBD2 (5 bases). This CDR3 has 13 amino acids. Germline loops: CDR1 SGHVS, CDR2 FNYEAQ. V was cut by 1 base and J by 10 bases, with 11 bases left in between. CDR3 loop: CASSLERAREQFF. In DNA form, the CDR3 reads TGTGCCAGCAGCTTAGAGAGGGCAAGGGAGCAGTTCTTC.

The rearrangement links TRBV25-1 to TRBJ2-5, with D perhaps matching TRBD1 (6 bases). The J call may not be correct, given that the DNA end is closer to TRBJ2-7. Germline V lookup: CDR1 MGHDK, CDR2 SYGVNS. The length of the CDR3 is 12 residues. In DNA form, the CDR3 reads TGTGCCAGCAGTGCTGGGGGCGACGAGCAGTACTTC. Translating gives CASSAGGDEQYF.

The chain recombines TRBV6-1 with TRBJ2-3; D may be TRBD2 (5 bases). The germline CDR1 and CDR2 sequences are MNHNS and SASEGT. This CDR3 is 14 amino acids long. V lost 3 bases to trimming and J lost 6 bases, with 13 bases between them. The CDR3 DNA reads as TGTGCCAGCAGTGAGACTATCCAACGGGATACGCAGTATTTT. Its protein product is CASSETIQRDTQYF.

This clonotype was counted ten times or more. This may stem from a read error, because a much larger clone lies one nucleotide away. The chain uses TRBV11-2 and TRBJ2-5; D might be TRBD2 (5 bases). Trimming left V 5 bases short and J 11 bases short, with 21 bases between. The CDR3 covers 14 residues. Germline values: CDR1 SGHAT, CDR2 FQNNGV. The CDR3 DNA follows: TGTGCCAGCAGCCAAACTAGAATCAACGATGAGCAGTACTTC. Translation gives CASSQTRINDEQYF. Filled out from reference TRBV11-2 and TRBJ2-5, the complete variable domain reads EAGVAQSPRYKIIEKRQSVAFWCNPISGHATLYWYQQILGQGPKLLIQFQNNGVVDDSQLPKDRFSAERLKGVDSTLKIQPAKLEDSAVYLCASSQTRINDEQYFGPGTRLLVL.

The chain carries TRBV12-3 or TRBV12-4 and TRBJ2-3, with D unclear. The DNA end lines up better with TRBJ2-7; the J call may be wrong. CDR3 length equals 15 residues. The CDR3 here is CASSPAKGNTYEQYF. The CDR3 DNA sequence: TGTGCCAGCAGTCCAGCTAAAGGTAATACCTACGAGCAGTACTTC.

This clonotype has just a few counts. The chain has TRBV5-1 and TRBJ2-1; tentatively, D is TRBD1 or TRBD2 (5 bases each). Trimming pared 4 bases from V and 3 bases from J, leaving 20 bases between. Germline CDR1 reads SGHRS; CDR2 reads YFSETQ. The CDR3 spans 17 residues. The CDR3 spells CASSPGGVSRNYNEQFF. Written as DNA, the CDR3 is TGCGCCAGCAGCCCTGGGGGTGTTAGCAGAAACTACAATGAGCAGTTCTTC.

Only a few counts were recorded for this clonotype. V and J are TRBV7-6 and TRBJ2-1; no reliable D call. Gene TRBJ2-7 matches the end of the DNA better, so the J call may be wrong. The CDR3 is 16 amino acids. Germline V gives CDR1 SGHVS, CDR2 FNYEAQ. CDR3 residues: CASSPFPRADDYEQYF. The CDR3 bases are TGTGCCAGCAGCCCGTTCCCTCGTGCAGACGACTACGAGCAGTACTTC.

The J gene is TRBJ2-5, the V gene TRBV12-3 or TRBV12-4; 13 bases fit TRBD2. The CDR3 loop spans 14 amino acids. V shed 6 bases and J 11 bases; nucleotides not matched to a gene: 9. The CDR3 reads CASSHTSGRAGQYF. The CDR3 DNA reads as TGTGCCAGCAGCCACACTAGCGGGAGGGCCGGGCAGTACTTC.

This clonotype showed up just once. The genes are TRBV27 and TRBJ1-6, with 7 bases fitting TRBD1. CDR1 is MNHEY and CDR2 is SMNVEV in the germline V gene (reference sequence). This CDR3 is built from 15 residues. The V gene end was trimmed by 7 bases and the J gene end by 9 bases; junction bases not matched to a gene: 12. The CDR3 here is CASTSFGTEFSPLHF. In DNA, the CDR3 is TGTGCCAGCACCAGTTTCGGGACAGAATTTTCACCCCTCCACTTT.

This clonotype was counted at least ten times. The V gene is TRBV12-3 or TRBV12-4, the J gene TRBJ2-1; 13 bases align to TRBD2. Germline trimming cut 7 bases from V and 4 bases from J; bases unmatched to any gene: 7. The CDR3 totals 16 residues. CDR3 loop: CASTTSGLAGYNEQFF. CDR3 DNA: TGTGCCAGCACCACCTCGGGACTAGCGGGATACAATGAGCAGTTCTTC.

This chain links TRBV7-7 with TRBJ2-3; TRBD2 matches 7 bases. Trimming cost V 5 bases and J 6 bases; bases outside gene matches: 8. The germline V gene encodes CDR1 SSHAT and CDR2 FNYEAQ (reference sequence). The CDR3 consists of 14 residues. Here the CDR3 DNA reads TGTGCCAGCAGCCCCCGGGGAGGGCGGGATACGCAGTATTTT. Protein product: CASSPRGGRDTQYF. Supplemented by reference TRBV7-7 and TRBJ2-3, the full variable domain reads GAGVSQSPRYKVTKRGQDVTLRCDPISSHATLYWYQQALGQGPEFLTYFNYEAQPDKSGLPSDRFSAERPEGSISTLTIQRTEQRDSAMYRCASSPRGGRDTQYFGPGTRLTVL.

To note about this clonotype: An end of the junction differs from the germline gene, which may be a read error. The genes are TRBV7-2 and TRBJ2-3; the match to TRBD1 covers 9 bases. Germline values: CDR1 SGHTA, CDR2 FQGNSA. The CDR3 length is 16 residues. The DNA for the CDR3 is TGTGCCAGCAGGGCACGACAGGGGGGGGGCACAGATACGCAGTACTTT. This codes for CASRARQGGGTDTQYF.

This clonotype was observed a few times. This chain connects TRBV7-6 to TRBJ2-1; 10 nucleotides align to TRBD1. This CDR3 region has 15 residues. Germline V gene data show CDR1 as SGHVS and CDR2 as FNYEAQ. The V and J ends lost 10 bases and 3 bases, in that order; junction bases with no gene match: 9. The CDR3 loop is CATNDRGQNYNEQFF. Here the CDR3 DNA reads TGTGCCACCAACGACAGGGGGCAGAACTACAATGAGCAGTTCTTC.

A remark on this clonotype: No conserved phenylalanine or tryptophan ends this CDR3, so it is likely a read error. The DNA is omitted, as the CDR3 cannot be located on it reliably, and the CDR3 follows TCRdb's listing. The chain employs TRBV7-3 and TRBJ2-5; TRBD1 reflects the table's D call only, with no check against the DNA. Per germline, CDR1 SGHTA and CDR2 FQGTGA. The CDR3 is made up of 16 amino acids, end residues included. The CDR3 reads CASSLTAGGGGTTQFS.